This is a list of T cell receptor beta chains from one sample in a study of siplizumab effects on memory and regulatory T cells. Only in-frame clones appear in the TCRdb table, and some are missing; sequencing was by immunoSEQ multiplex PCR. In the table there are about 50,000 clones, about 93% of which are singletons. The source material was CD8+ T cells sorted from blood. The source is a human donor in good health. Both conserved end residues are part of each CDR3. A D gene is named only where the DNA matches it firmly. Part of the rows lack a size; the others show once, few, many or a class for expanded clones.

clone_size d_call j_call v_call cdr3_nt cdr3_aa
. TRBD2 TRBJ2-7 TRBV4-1 TGCGCCAGCAGCCAAAGCGGGAGAGGCGACGAGCAGTACTTC CASSQSGRGDEQYF
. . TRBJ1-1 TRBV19 TGTGCCAGTAGTATAACAGGGTTGGGCACTGAAGCTTTCTTT CASSITGLGTEAFF
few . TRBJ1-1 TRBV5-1 TGCGCCAGCAGCTGGCGGGGGGGTCGGGACAATGAAGCTTTCTTT CASSWRGGRDNEAFF
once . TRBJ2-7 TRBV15 TGTGCCACCAGCAGAGATCAAGGCGGGATCGACGAGCAGTACTTC CATSRDQGGIDEQYF
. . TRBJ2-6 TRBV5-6 TGTGCCAGCAGCCCAGCTCGCGGAGGGGCCAACGTCCTGACTTTC CASSPARGGANVLTF
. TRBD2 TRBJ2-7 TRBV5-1 TGCGCCAGCAGTCAACGGGAGGGTGCGCACCTACTCCCCTACGAGCAGTACTTC CASSQREGAHLLPYEQYF
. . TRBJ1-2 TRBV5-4 TGTGCCAGCAGCTCAGCATATGGCTACACCTTC CASSSAYGYTF
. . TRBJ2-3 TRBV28 TGTGCCAGCAACCTGATGGGGACAGATACGCAGTATTTT CASNLMGTDTQYF
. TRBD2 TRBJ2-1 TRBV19 TGTGCCAGTAGTTGGGGGGGAACCAATGAGCAGTTCTTC CASSWGGTNEQFF
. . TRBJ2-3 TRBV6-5 TGTGCCAGCACTTCGGGGGAGGCGACAGATACGCAGTATTTT CASTSGEATDTQYF
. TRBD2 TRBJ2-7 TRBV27 TGTGCCAGCAGTCCTAAGACTAGCGGGGCCTACGAGCAGTACTTC CASSPKTSGAYEQYF
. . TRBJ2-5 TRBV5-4 TGTGCCAGCAGCTTGGAACAGTTAAAAGAGACCCAGTACTTC CASSLEQLKETQYF
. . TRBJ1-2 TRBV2 TGTGCCCCCCGACCGGAGGGACGGGATGGCTACACCTTC CAPRPEGRDGYTF
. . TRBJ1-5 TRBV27 TGTGCCAGCAGTTTACAGGGACCTAATCAGCCCCAGCATTTT CASSLQGPNQPQHF
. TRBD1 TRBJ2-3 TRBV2 TGTGCCAGCAAGGGACAGGGTAGAGATACGCAGTATTTT CASKGQGRDTQYF
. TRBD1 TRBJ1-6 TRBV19 TGTGCCAGTAGTTCCGAACTTCCGGGACAGGGGGGCTCACCCCTCCACTTT CASSSELPGQGGSPLHF
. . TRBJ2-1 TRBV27 TGTGCCAGCAGTTTTTCCCTTTCCTACAATGAGCAGTTCTTC CASSFSLSYNEQFF
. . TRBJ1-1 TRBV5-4 TGTGCCAGCAGCATAACAGAGAACACTGAAGCTTTCTTT CASSITENTEAFF
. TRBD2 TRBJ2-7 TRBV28 TGTGCCAGCAGTTTAGTCGGTAGCGGGACCTACGAGCAGTACTTC CASSLVGSGTYEQYF
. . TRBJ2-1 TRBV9 TGTGCCAGCAGCGTAGTGACCCAGGATGAGCAGTTCTTC CASSVVTQDEQFF
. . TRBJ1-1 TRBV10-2 TGCGCCAGCAGTGAGTCAGATTTTTATGAAGCTTTCTTT CASSESDFYEAFF
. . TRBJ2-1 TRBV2 TGTGCCAGCAGTGATATTAGCCCTGGGAATGAGCAGTTCTTC CASSDISPGNEQFF
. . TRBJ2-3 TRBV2 TGTGCCAGCAGTGAATCGGGCCCGCCGGATACGCAGTATTTT CASSESGPPDTQYF
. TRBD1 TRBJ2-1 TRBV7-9 TGTGCCAGCAGCTTAGCACAGGGGATGTTGAATGAGCAGTTCTTC CASSLAQGMLNEQFF
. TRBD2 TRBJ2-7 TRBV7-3 TGTGCCAGCAGCCCTAGTCCCCCCTCGGGGCGGGAGCGGTACGAGCAGTACTTC CASSPSPPSGRERYEQYF
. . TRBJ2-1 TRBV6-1 TGTGCCAGCAAGTACAGCGCCGCTTACAATGAGCAGTTCTTC CASKYSAAYNEQFF
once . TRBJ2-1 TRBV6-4 TGTGCCAGCAGTGCATCGGGTTTAGCCTACAATGAGCAGTTCTTC CASSASGLAYNEQFF
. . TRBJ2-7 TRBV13 TGTGCCAGCAGCTTAGGTCCGCAACCCACCAACGAGCAGTACTTC CASSLGPQPTNEQYF
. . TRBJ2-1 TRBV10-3 TGTGCCATCAGTACAGGGACTGATGAGCAGTTCTTC CAISTGTDEQFF
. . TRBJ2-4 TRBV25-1 TGTGCCAGCCAAGTGGGCCAGGGGGGGAACATTCAGTACTTC CASQVGQGGNIQYF
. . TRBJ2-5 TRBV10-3 TGTGCCAGCAGTTCTGAGGCAGGGCCCTTCCAAGAGACCCAGTACTTC CASSSEAGPFQETQYF
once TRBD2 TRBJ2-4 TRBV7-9 TGTGCCAGCAGCTCACTAGCGAGCATTCAGTACTTC CASSSLASIQYF
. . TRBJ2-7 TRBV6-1 TGTGCCAGCAGTGATAGGTCCAGCTCCTACGAGCAGTACTTC CASSDRSSSYEQYF
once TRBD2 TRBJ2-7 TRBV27 TGTGCCAGCATTAACCAGCGGGAGTTTTACGAGCAGTACTTC CASINQREFYEQYF
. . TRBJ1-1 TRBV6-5 TGTGCCAGCAGTTACGGGGAATCCACTGAAGCTTTCTTT CASSYGESTEAFF
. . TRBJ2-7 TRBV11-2 TGTGCCAGCAGCCAGGCCGGGGACTGGGACTACGAGCAGTACTTC CASSQAGDWDYEQYF
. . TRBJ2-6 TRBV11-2 TGTGCCAGCAGCTTAGTTGGTGCAGTCTCTGGGGCCAACGTCCTGACTTTC CASSLVGAVSGANVLTF
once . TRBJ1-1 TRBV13 TGTGCCAGCAGCTTCCCCTCAACAGGAAGCAGTGAAGCTTTCTTT CASSFPSTGSSEAFF
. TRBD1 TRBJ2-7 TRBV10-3 TGTGCCATCACCAGGACAGGAAGCTCCTACGAGCAGTACTTC CAITRTGSSYEQYF
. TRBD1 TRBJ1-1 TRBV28 TGTGCCAGCAGCGGACAGGGGGCGCTTACTGAAGCTTTCTTT CASSGQGALTEAFF
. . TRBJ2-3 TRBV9 TGTGCCAGCAGCCTAAGTAACAGATGGGATACGCAGTATTTT CASSLSNRWDTQYF
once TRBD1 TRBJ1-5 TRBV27 TGTGCCAGCAGTGCACAGGGGCCCAATCAGCCCCAGCATTTT CASSAQGPNQPQHF